This TCR beta chain was observed in a study of blood T cell repertoires in COVID-19. Study context: Nucleic acid was either cDNA or gDNA, and it came from T cells, B-cell-depleted T cells, or PBMCs.

Original data processing: Researchers report that nucleated cell counts were estimated from reference gene primer amplification. Generated by immunoSEQ multiplex PCR, the TCRdb table keeps only in-frame clones and is missing some. V, J and clone size are those of that table, while D and trimming were read from the DNA. The table lists 310,000 or so clones, approximately 88% of them singletons. V gave up 0 bases and J gave up 4 bases; unmatched junction bases: 3. CDR1 and CDR2 from the germline V gene are SGDLS and YYNGEE. This CDR3 region has 16 residues. Grouping used clinical history reported by participants in a survey and questionnaire. Cohort 3 donors counted as recovered after two negative PCRs, clearance, or resolved symptoms.

V is TRBV9 and J is TRBJ2-1; 11 nucleotides match TRBD2. Source material: PBMCs or T cells enriched from blood (not recorded which). This clonotype was sampled from a middle-aged woman who had recovered from COVID-19. The CDR3 DNA follows: TGTGCCAGCAGCGTAGTAGCGGGAGGGCCGTACAATGAGCAGTTCTTC. It translates to CASSVVAGGPYNEQFF.